The rows below give T cell receptor beta chains drawn from one sample of a study of cytomegalovirus exposure and HLA in healthy donors. The assay was immunoSEQ multiplex PCR, and TCRdb's table has in-frame clones only and misses some. The sample contains roughly 150,000 clones, approximately 86% of which appear only once. Source material: PBMCs. These TCRs come from a man between 18 and 35 years old in good health and CMV-seropositive. The CDR3 runs from the conserved cysteine through the conserved F or W. D genes are given only for firm matches. Not every row has a clone size; where given, it reads once, few, many or a size class.

>few|TRBJ2-2|TRBV4-1|NA
TGCGCCAGCAGCCCCCTAGCGGAGGGGGGCACCGGGGAGCTGTTTTTT
CASSPLAEGGTGELFF
>once|TRBJ1-6|TRBV9|TRBD1
TGTGCCAGCAGCGTACGGACAGGGCCTAATTCACCCCTCCACTTT
CASSVRTGPNSPLHF
>NA|TRBJ1-2|TRBV11-2|NA
TGTGCCAGCAGCACCCCCCCGGCAGGGACTTATGGCTACACCTTC
CASSTPPAGTYGYTF
>NA|TRBJ1-1|TRBV4-1|NA
TGCGCCAGCAGCCAAGTAGGGGCGTGGGACTTGAACACTGAAGCTTTCTTT
CASSQVGAWDLNTEAFF
>NA|TRBJ1-2|TRBV6-6|NA
TGTGCCAGCACCAGGGAAGGTGGCTACACCTTC
CASTREGGYTF
>NA|TRBJ2-1|TRBV4-1|NA
TGCGCCAGCAGCCAAGCGGGGGGCGCAGGCAATGAGCAGTTCTTC
CASSQAGGAGNEQFF
>NA|TRBJ2-3|TRBV27|NA
TGTGCCAGCAGTCATCGGGGTTCCCGGAGTCCTGGTTTGGACACAGATACGCAGTATTTT
CASSHRGSRSPGLDTDTQYF
>once|TRBJ2-3|TRBV9|NA
TGTGCCAGCAGCGTATCCTCCTATTTAGATACGCAGTATTTT
CASSVSSYLDTQYF
>NA|TRBJ1-1|TRBV18|TRBD1
TGTGCCAGCTCAATTATCTCGCGATCGACAGGGATGAACACTGAAGCTTTCTTT
CASSIISRSTGMNTEAFF
>NA|TRBJ1-2|TRBV9|TRBD1
TGTGCCAGCAGCGCTTGGACAGGAAAACCCTATGGCTACACCTTC
CASSAWTGKPYGYTF
>NA|TRBJ1-3|TRBV19|NA
TGTGCCAGTAGTATAACACAGCAGGCTGGAAACACCATATATTTT
CASSITQQAGNTIYF
>NA|TRBJ1-5|TRBV7-2|NA
TGTGCCAGCAGCTTAGAGGGGGTATCCAATCAGCCCCAGCATTTT
CASSLEGVSNQPQHF
>NA|TRBJ2-3|TRBV6-1|TRBD2
TGTGCCAGCAGTGGGACTAGCGGGGGGGCGGGCACAGATACGCAGTATTTT
CASSGTSGGAGTDTQYF
>NA|TRBJ2-7|TRBV6-6|NA
TGTGCCAGCAGTCCGGGACTTGCAACCTACGAGCAGTACTTC
CASSPGLATYEQYF
>few|TRBJ1-4|TRBV11-2|NA
TGTGCCAGCAGCCCCCCCACATGGGTGGCGGCTAATGAAAAACTGTTTTTT
CASSPPTWVAANEKLFF
>NA|TRBJ2-3|TRBV19|NA
TGTGCCAGTAGTCGCCGGGCGGGGCAGGTTAGCACAGATACGCAGTATTTT
CASSRRAGQVSTDTQYF
>NA|TRBJ2-5|TRBV25-1|NA
TGTGCCAGCAGTGAGGCGGGACAAGAGACCCAGTACTTC
CASSEAGQETQYF
>NA|TRBJ2-1|TRBV2|NA
TGTGCCAGCACCTACGGGCTAGCCACAGAGAATGAGCAGTTCTTC
CASTYGLATENEQFF
>NA|TRBJ2-1|TRBV28|TRBD1
TGTGCCAGCAGTTCCCTGACAGGGTCCAATGAGCAGTTCTTC
CASSSLTGSNEQFF
>NA|TRBJ2-3|TRBV6-1|NA
TGTGCCAGCAGTGAAGGAACCGGGGACACAGATACGCAGTATTTT
CASSEGTGDTDTQYF
>NA|TRBJ2-7|TRBV14|NA
TGTGCCAGCAGCCAAGATCAACTAGAGCAGTACTTC
CASSQDQLEQYF
>NA|TRBJ2-1|TRBV18|TRBD2
TGTGCCAGCTCACCGACTAGCTTGGGCAATGAGCAGTTCTTC
CASSPTSLGNEQFF
>NA|TRBJ2-2|TRBV7-8|NA
TGTGCCAGCAGCCCACGGACTGTGGGAGGCCCCCCCGGGGAGCTGTTTTTT
CASSPRTVGGPPGELFF
>NA|TRBJ2-1|TRBV6-1|NA
TGTGCCAGCAGTGAGGAGGGGGGGACAATTTACAATGAGCAGTTCTTC
CASSEEGGTIYNEQFF
>NA|TRBJ1-4|TRBV9|TRBD1
TGTGCCAGCAGCGAGGGACAGGGGACTAATGAAAAACTGTTTTTT
CASSEGQGTNEKLFF
>NA|TRBJ2-7|TRBV19|NA
TGTGCCAGTAGCCACAACCCAGGGCAGAGGAGCTCCTACGAGCAGTACTTC
CASSHNPGQRSSYEQYF
>NA|TRBJ2-1|TRBV10-3|TRBD2
TGTGCCATCAGAAAGGCACCGGGACTAGCGGTCCCTCTCGGCCTTTTCTTC
CAIRKAPGLAVPLGLFF
>NA|TRBJ1-1|TRBV14|NA
TGTGCCAGCAGCCAAGTCCCAGGTAGGAACACTGAAGCTTTCTTT
CASSQVPGRNTEAFF
>NA|TRBJ2-6|TRBV5-6|NA
TGTGCCAGCAGCTCCGTTGGGGCCAACGTCCTGACTTTC
CASSSVGANVLTF
>NA|TRBJ2-7|TRBV15|NA
TGTGCCACCAGCACCGCGGGTGGGGACTACGAGCAGTACTTC
CATSTAGGDYEQYF
>NA|TRBJ2-1|TRBV6-6|TRBD1
TGTGCCAGCAGTTACGGACAGGCCCTTAGGCGTGAGCAGTTCTTC
CASSYGQALRREQFF
>NA|TRBJ2-2|TRBV15|NA
TGTGCCACCAGCAGGGAGGGGGCGACCGGGGAGCTGTTTTTT
CATSREGATGELFF
>NA|TRBJ2-1|TRBV19|TRBD2
TGTGCCAGTAGGGCATCCGGGACTAGCGGGAGGGGTGAGCAGTTCTTC
CASRASGTSGRGEQFF
>NA|TRBJ1-2|TRBV10-1|NA
TGCGCCAGCAGTCCCAGGGGAGACTATGGCTACACCTTC
CASSPRGDYGYTF
>NA|TRBJ1-3|TRBV30|NA
TGTGCCTGGAGCGGGGGACCTGGAAACACCATATATTTT
CAWSGGPGNTIYF
>NA|TRBJ2-3|TRBV20-1|NA
TGCAGTGCCTCCCCGCAGTATTTT
CSASPQYF
>NA|TRBJ1-6|TRBV27|TRBD1
TGTGCCAGCAGTTCGGGACAGGGGTACTTTTCACCCCTCCACTTT
CASSSGQGYFSPLHF
>NA|TRBJ2-1|TRBV4-1|NA
TGCGCCAGCAGCCAAGCCCCTAGCGCCTCCTACAATGAGCAGTTCTTC
CASSQAPSASYNEQFF
>NA|TRBJ2-7|TRBV2|NA
TGTGCCAGCCTACAGGTCCTGAGAGAGCAGTACTTC
CASLQVLREQYF
>NA|TRBJ2-3|TRBV18|TRBD2
TGTGCCAGCTCACTAAACCTAGCGGGAACTGAAGATACGCAGTATTTT
CASSLNLAGTEDTQYF
>NA|TRBJ2-1|TRBV18|TRBD1
TGTGCCAGCTCAGGAAGGACAGGGAGTGTCGATGAGCAGTTCTTC
CASSGRTGSVDEQFF
>NA|TRBJ1-2|TRBV19|NA
TGTGCCAGTACACAGGAGAACTATGGCTACACCTTC
CASTQENYGYTF
>NA|TRBJ2-1|TRBV18|NA
TGTGCCAGCTCAAAAGCGAGCTCCTACAATGAGCAGTTCTTC
CASSKASSYNEQFF
>NA|TRBJ2-1|TRBV7-8|NA
TGTGCCAGCAGCTTAGGGCGGGTCAATGAGCAGTTCTTC
CASSLGRVNEQFF
>once|TRBJ2-1|TRBV6-6|NA
TGTGCCACCGAGGCGGGGAATGAGCAGTTCTTC
CATEAGNEQFF
>NA|TRBJ1-1|TRBV9|NA
TGTGCCAGCAGCGCCTTTGGGAGAGCCCACGAAGCTTTCTTT
CASSAFGRAHEAFF
>NA|TRBJ1-2|TRBV18|NA
TGTGCCAGCTCAGCGCTACTCAGGGGCTACACCTTC
CASSALLRGYTF
>NA|TRBJ2-7|TRBV9|TRBD1
TGTGCCAGCAGCGTGGGACAGGGACACTACGAGCAGTACTTC
CASSVGQGHYEQYF
>once|TRBJ1-1|TRBV7-9|TRBD1
TGTGCCAGCAGCCCTCGACAGGGGCTGAACACTGAAGCTTTCTTT
CASSPRQGLNTEAFF
>NA|TRBJ2-7|TRBV6-1|NA
TGTGCCAGCAGTGCGTATTACGAGCAGTACTTC
CASSAYYEQYF
>NA|TRBJ2-2|TRBV4-2|NA
TGTGCCAGCAGCCAAGATAGGGCTAGCCAAGGGGAGCTGTTTTTT
CASSQDRASQGELFF
>NA|TRBJ2-7|TRBV27|NA
TGTGCCAGCAGTCCCCCGGGGAGCGGGCGAAGGTACTTC
CASSPPGSGRRYF
>once|TRBJ2-5|TRBV5-4|TRBD1
TGTGCCAGCAGCCCCGGGACAGGGGTAGGGGAGACCCAGTACTTC
CASSPGTGVGETQYF
>NA|TRBJ2-1|TRBV5-1|NA
TGCGCCAGCAGCTTGGGGACAAAAAATGAGCAGTTCTTC
CASSLGTKNEQFF
>NA|TRBJ1-1|TRBV6-5|NA
TGTGCCAGCAGTTACTCCAGGGGGAACACTGAAGCTTTCTTT
CASSYSRGNTEAFF
>NA|TRBJ1-5|TRBV18|NA
TGTGCCAGCTCACCTATAGCAGGGGAAACCAATCAGCCCCAGCATTTT
CASSPIAGETNQPQHF
>NA|TRBJ2-1|TRBV29-1|TRBD1
TGCAGCGTCCGCGAGACAGGGGAATACAATGAGCAGTTCTTC
CSVRETGEYNEQFF
>NA|TRBJ2-5|TRBV27|TRBD2
TGTGCCAGCAGTCACCCCACTAGCGGGGCCAAGACCCAGTACTTC
CASSHPTSGAKTQYF
>NA|TRBJ2-1|TRBV9|TRBD2
TGTGCCAGCAGCGCACTAGCGGGGGGGAGCAATGAGCAGTTCTTC
CASSALAGGSNEQFF
>NA|TRBJ2-7|TRBV21-1|NA
TGTGCCAGCAGAGGCACCGGGGGTTCTGGGGCCTACGAGCAGTACTTC
CASRGTGGSGAYEQYF